These T cell receptor beta chains were read from a single sample in a study of technical replicates of blood from a few donors. The table came from immunoSEQ multiplex PCR; TCRdb's copy has only in-frame clones and leaves some out. The sample contains over 50,000 clones, nearly 95% of which appear only once. The sample taken for sequencing was PBMCs. The origin of the receptors is a human donor in good health. Some clones in this sample may be carry-over from other donors' samples. Both conserved end residues are part of each CDR3. D genes are given only for firm matches. Some rows have no size entry. The others give once, few or many, or a class for an expanded clone.

j_gene	d_gene	v_gene	abundance	len	CDR3nt	CDR3aa
TRBJ1-2	TRBD1	TRBV2	-	12	TGTGCCAGCTTAGGGGGCGGCTATGGCTACACCTTC	CASLGGGYGYTF
TRBJ2-7	-	TRBV15	-	16	TGTGCCACCAGCAGAGATCAGTTCGGAGCAACCTACGAGCAGTACTTC	CATSRDQFGATYEQYF
TRBJ2-2	TRBD1	TRBV2	-	14	TGTGCCAGCAGCCGCTCGACAGGGACCGGGGAGCTGTTTTTT	CASSRSTGTGELFF
TRBJ2-1	TRBD2	TRBV19	-	17	TGTGCCAGTAGTAGGCTAGCGGGGCCCCTCCGGTACAATGAGCAGTTCTTC	CASSRLAGPLRYNEQFF
TRBJ2-3	TRBD1	TRBV25-1	-	15	TGTGCCAGCAGCCGGACAGGCCCGGGGACAGATACGCAGTATTTT	CASSRTGPGTDTQYF
TRBJ1-4	TRBD1	TRBV14	-	14	TGTGCCAGCAGCCCGGGACAGAGGAATGAAAAACTGTTTTTT	CASSPGQRNEKLFF
TRBJ2-3	-	TRBV7-3	once	13	TGTGCCAGCAGCTACCAGTCCGCAGATACGCAGTATTTT	CASSYQSADTQYF
TRBJ2-2	TRBD1	TRBV6-5	-	15	TGTGCCAGCAGACGGGACAGCCAAGATTCCGGGGAGCTGTTTTTT	CASRRDSQDSGELFF
TRBJ2-3	-	TRBV29-1	-	12	TGCAGCGTTGGGACTAGCACAGATACGCAGTATTTT	CSVGTSTDTQYF
TRBJ2-5	-	TRBV30	-	12	TGTGCCGGCGGAGGGAATTGGGAGACCCAGTACTTC	CAGGGNWETQYF
TRBJ2-5	TRBD2	TRBV11-1	-	17	TGTGCCAGCTCGGGGGAGACTAGCGGGAGTGGGAGGGAGACCCAGTACTTC	CASSGETSGSGRETQYF
TRBJ2-4	TRBD2	TRBV29-1	-	12	TGCAGCGTTGGACTAGCGGAAAACATTCAGTACTTC	CSVGLAENIQYF
TRBJ2-5	TRBD1	TRBV5-1	-	15	TGCGCCAGCAGCTTGTCGGCAGGGGGTATCGAGACCCAGTACTTC	CASSLSAGGIETQYF
TRBJ1-1	-	TRBV2	-	12	TGTGCCAGCAGAGGACAGACCCCTGAAGCTTTCTTT	CASRGQTPEAFF
TRBJ1-2	TRBD1	TRBV4-1	-	17	TGCGCCAGCAGCCAAACCGAGGCAGGGGGAGCTAACTATGGCTACACCTTC	CASSQTEAGGANYGYTF
TRBJ2-2	-	TRBV10-3	-	13	TGTGCCATCAGACAGGGGGGGACCGGGGAGCTGTTTTTT	CAIRQGGTGELFF
TRBJ2-7	TRBD2	TRBV14	-	14	TGTGCCAGCAGCCTGGGACTAGCCCCCTACGAGCAGTACTTC	CASSLGLAPYEQYF
TRBJ2-7	-	TRBV27	-	13	TGTGCCAGCAGTTTACAAGGGGTAGGTCAGCAGTACTTC	CASSLQGVGQQYF
TRBJ2-1	TRBD2	TRBV7-3	-	16	TGTGCCAGCAGCTTAGGGGGCGCTAGCGGGGGGAAAGAGCAGTTCTTC	CASSLGGASGGKEQFF
TRBJ1-6	-	TRBV9	-	15	TGTGCCAGCAGCAGCCAGAGGGCACAGGGACCACCCCTCCACTTT	CASSSQRAQGPPLHF